Below are 3 T cell receptor beta chains sequenced from a single sample in a study of blood T cell repertoires in COVID-19. Profiled with immunoSEQ multiplex PCR; TCRdb holds only in-frame clones, not every one. Of hundreds of thousands of clones in the sample, approximately 90% were seen once. Sequencing was performed on PBMCs or T cells enriched from blood (not recorded which). The source is a man aged 25-45 years who had recovered from COVID-19.

The chain couples TRBV28 to TRBJ1-1, with TRBD1 matching over 9 bases. CDR3 size: 14 residues. The V and J ends lost 2 bases and 8 bases, in that order; junction bases with no gene match: 6. CDR1 and CDR2 from the germline V gene are MDHEN and SYDVKM. The CDR3 is CASSLVQGAAEAFF. The CDR3, as DNA: TGTGCCAGCAGTTTAGTACAGGGGGCTGCGGAAGCTTTCTTT.

This chain connects TRBV7-8 to TRBJ1-1, with D tentatively TRBD1 (5 bases). The CDR3 has 14 amino acids. V lost 6 bases, J lost 10 bases, and 21 bases lay in between. Germline values: CDR1 SGHVS, CDR2 FQNEAQ. CDR3 region: CASSFSPQGFGAFF. CDR3 DNA: TGTGCCAGCAGTTTCTCGCCTCAGGGTTTCGGAGCTTTCTTT.

CDR3 DNA: TGTGCCAGCAGCCCTCGACTGGCAACTAATGAAAAACTGTTTTTT. The encoded protein is CASSPRLATNEKLFF. This chain joins TRBV7-9 and TRBJ1-4, with D uncertain. The CDR3 totals 15 residues. Per germline, CDR1 SEHNR and CDR2 FQNEAQ (reference sequence). V was trimmed by 5 bases and J by 0 bases, leaving 10 bases between them.